This T cell receptor beta chain is drawn from a study of blood T cell repertoires in COVID-19. Sequenced by immunoSEQ multiplex PCR; TCRdb stores in-frame clones only, minus some. Counted here are around 250,000 clones, roughly 90% occurring once; the ten biggest clones make up approximately 6.2%. The CDR3 covers 17 residues. CDR1 LNHDA and CDR2 SQIVND come from the germline V gene (reference sequence). J lost 6 bases, V lost 5 bases, and 12 bases had no gene match. The sequence came from a man aged 55 to 69 with acute or convalescent COVID-19. The gene calls are TRBV19 and TRBJ1-4, with 10 bases fitting TRBD1. Sequencing used peripheral blood. The CDR3 is CASSSQGQGLGDEKLFF. Written as DNA, the CDR3 is TGTGCCAGTAGTTCCCAGGGACAGGGGCTCGGGGATGAAAAACTGTTTTTT.